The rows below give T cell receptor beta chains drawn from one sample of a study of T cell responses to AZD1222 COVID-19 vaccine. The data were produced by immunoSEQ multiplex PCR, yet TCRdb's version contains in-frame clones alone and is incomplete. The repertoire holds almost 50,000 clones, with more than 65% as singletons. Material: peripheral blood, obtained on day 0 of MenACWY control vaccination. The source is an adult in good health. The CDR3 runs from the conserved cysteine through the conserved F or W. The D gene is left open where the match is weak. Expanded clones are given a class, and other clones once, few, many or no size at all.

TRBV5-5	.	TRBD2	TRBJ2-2	TGTGCCAGCAGCCAGGGACTAGCGGGAGGGAACACCGGGGAGCTGTTTTTT	CASSQGLAGGNTGELFF
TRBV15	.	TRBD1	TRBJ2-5	TGTGCCACCAGCAGGGGACGAGGGGACAGAAATTCCGAGACCCAGTACTTC	CATSRGRGDRNSETQYF
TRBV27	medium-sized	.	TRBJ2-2	TGTGCCAGCAGCTTCCAGGGCGACACCGGGGAGCTGTTTTTT	CASSFQGDTGELFF
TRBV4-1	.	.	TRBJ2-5	TGCGCCAGCAGCCTTAAAACTACCAGGGAGACCCAGTACTTC	CASSLKTTRETQYF
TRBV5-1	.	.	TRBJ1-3	TGCGCCAGCAGCTTGGGGGCAGGGGCTCCTGGAAACACCATATATTTT	CASSLGAGAPGNTIYF
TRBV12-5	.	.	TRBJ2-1	TGTGCTAGTGGTTTGGGACAGACTAGGAGCTCCTACAATGAGCAGTTCTTC	CASGLGQTRSSYNEQFF
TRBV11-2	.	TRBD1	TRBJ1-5	TGTGCCAGCAGCTCAGACAGGGGAGGTTACAATCAGCCCCAGCATTTT	CASSSDRGGYNQPQHF
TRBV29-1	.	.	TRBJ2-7	TGCAGCGTTGGAGGGGGGACCAACTCCTACGAGCAGTACTTC	CSVGGGTNSYEQYF
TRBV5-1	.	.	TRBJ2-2	TGCGCCAGCAGCATAGGTCAGGCTAACGGGGAGCTGTTTTTT	CASSIGQANGELFF
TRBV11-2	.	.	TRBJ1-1	TGTGCCAGCAGCTTTCTCTCTGAAGCTTTCTTT	CASSFLSEAFF
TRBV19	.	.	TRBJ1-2	TGTGCCAGTAGCCTACAGGGAGACTATGGCTACACCTTC	CASSLQGDYGYTF
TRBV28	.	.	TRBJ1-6	TGTGCCAGCAGCGACAGACGTAATTCACCCCTCCACTTT	CASSDRRNSPLHF
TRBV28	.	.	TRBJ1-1	TGTGCCAGCAGTATAGGGGGTGCAGTGAACACTGAAGCTTTCTTT	CASSIGGAVNTEAFF
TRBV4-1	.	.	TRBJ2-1	TGCGCCAGCAGCCAGGTGGACGGGTACAATGAGCAGTTCTTC	CASSQVDGYNEQFF
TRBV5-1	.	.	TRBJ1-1	TGCGCCAGCAGAGACCCAGGGGCGGGCAACACTGAAGCTTTCTTT	CASRDPGAGNTEAFF
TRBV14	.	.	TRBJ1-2	TGTGCCAGCAGCCCGATGGGGGGCGGAGGCTACACCTTC	CASSPMGGGGYTF
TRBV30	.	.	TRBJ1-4	TGTGCCTGGAGTGTACGGGCGGCAGGGCGGGAAAAACTGTTTTTT	CAWSVRAAGREKLFF
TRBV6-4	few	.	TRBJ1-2	TGTGCCAGCAGTCCCGGCAGTAAAGGTGGCTACACCTTC	CASSPGSKGGYTF
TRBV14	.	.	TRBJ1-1	TGTGCCAGCAGCCAAGACAGGAAAGCTTTCTTT	CASSQDRKAFF
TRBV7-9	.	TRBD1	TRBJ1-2	TGTGCCAGCAGCCTGGGACAGGGGGCTGTGGATGGCTACACCTTC	CASSLGQGAVDGYTF
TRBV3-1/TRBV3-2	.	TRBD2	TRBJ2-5	TGTGCCAGCAGCCTAACTGTCGGGAGGGGAGAGACCCAGTACTTC	CASSLTVGRGETQYF
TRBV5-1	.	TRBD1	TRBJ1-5	TGCGCCAGCAGCTTGGGTTCCACAGGGGGCGGAGGAAGCAATCAGCCCCAGCATTTT	CASSLGSTGGGGSNQPQHF
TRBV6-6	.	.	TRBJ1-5	TGTGCCAGCAGTTCTGGAGGAGCACCCCAGCCCCAGCATTTT	CASSSGGAPQPQHF
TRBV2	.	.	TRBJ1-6	TGTGCCAGCAGCGCAAACAGGGCTGTAAATTCACCCCTCCACTTT	CASSANRAVNSPLHF
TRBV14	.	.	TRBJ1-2	TGTGCCAGCAGCCAAGGAGGCGGCCGTACCTACACCTTC	CASSQGGGRTYTF
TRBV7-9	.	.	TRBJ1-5	TGTGCCAGCAGCTTAGACGATTATCAGCCCCAGCATTTT	CASSLDDYQPQHF
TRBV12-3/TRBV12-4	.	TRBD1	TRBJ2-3	TGTGCCAGCGGACAGGGTATGGCAGATACGCAGTATTTT	CASGQGMADTQYF
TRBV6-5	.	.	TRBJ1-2	TGTGCCAGCATGAATACAGGCGGGAAGAACTATGGCTACACCTTC	CASMNTGGKNYGYTF
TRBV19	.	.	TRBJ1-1	TGTGCCAGTAGTAACGTAGGTGAAGCTTTCTTT	CASSNVGEAFF
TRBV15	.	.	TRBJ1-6	TGTGCCACCAGCAGAGATAGTCCGGGTGTGGGTGGTTCACCCCTCCACTTT	CATSRDSPGVGGSPLHF
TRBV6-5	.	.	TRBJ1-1	TGTGCCAGCAGTTACTCGTTCTTGGGGGACACTGAAGCTTTCTTT	CASSYSFLGDTEAFF
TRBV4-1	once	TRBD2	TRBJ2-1	TGCGCCAGCAGCCCGCGGGAGGAGGTCTACAATGAGCAGTTCTTC	CASSPREEVYNEQFF
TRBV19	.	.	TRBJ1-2	TGTGCCAGTATGAGGACTAATACCGAGGATGGCTACACCTTC	CASMRTNTEDGYTF
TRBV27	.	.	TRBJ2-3	TGTGCCAGCAGTTTAGGCCTCTTCGACACAGATACGCAGTATTTT	CASSLGLFDTDTQYF
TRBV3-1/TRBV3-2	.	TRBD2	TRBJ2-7	TGTGCCAGCAGCCAAGAGGGTAGGGGCAGGACTAGCGGGATCATCTACGAGCAGTACTTC	CASSQEGRGRTSGIIYEQYF
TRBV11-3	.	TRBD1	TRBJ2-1	TGTGCCAGCAGCTTAGATGGACAGGGAGGTGGTGAGCAGTTCTTC	CASSLDGQGGGEQFF
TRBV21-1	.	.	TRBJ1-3	TGTGCCAGCAGCAGCCATAGCTCTGGAAACACCATATATTTT	CASSSHSSGNTIYF
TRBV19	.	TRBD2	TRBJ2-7	TGTGCCAGTAGTATCTACCTAGCGGGAGAGGGCTACGAGCAGTACTTC	CASSIYLAGEGYEQYF
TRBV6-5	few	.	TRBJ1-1	TGTGCCACCCAGGTGAACACTGAAGCTTTCTTT	CATQVNTEAFF
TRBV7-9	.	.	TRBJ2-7	TGTGCCAGCAGCTTAGAAGCCTACGAGCAGTACTTC	CASSLEAYEQYF
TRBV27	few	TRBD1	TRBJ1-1	TGTGCCAGCAGCCGCCTGGGGACAGGGCTTGACACTGAAGCTTTCTTT	CASSRLGTGLDTEAFF
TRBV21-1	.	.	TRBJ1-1	TGTGCCAGGTTGGTGGGGGCAGAAAGGATCACTGAAGCTTTCTTT	CARLVGAERITEAFF